This TCR beta chain originates from a study of OX40 agonist ivuxolimab in advanced cancers. This CDR3 region has 16 residues. V dropped 2 bases and J dropped 0; count of bases not matched to a gene: 3. Germline V gives CDR1 SGHRS, CDR2 YFSETQ. Profiled with immunoSEQ multiplex PCR; TCRdb holds only in-frame clones, not every one. The repertoire consists of about 75,000 clones, with roughly 84% occurring once and the leading ten covering about a sixth. The material sequenced was CD4+ or CD8+ T cells sorted from blood, taken in a trial of the OX40 agonist ivuxolimab. This sequence originates from an adult with an advanced solid tumor such as melanoma, head and neck, liver or kidney cancer. The chain couples TRBV5-1 to TRBJ2-5; 11 positions match TRBD2. CDR3 in amino acids: CASSLASGRYQETQYF. DNA of the CDR3: TGCGCCAGCAGCTTAGCTAGCGGGAGGTACCAAGAGACCCAGTACTTC. Looking up the rest from reference TRBV5-1 and TRBJ2-5 gives the full variable domain: KAGVTQTPRYLIKTRGQQVTLSCSPISGHRSVSWYQQTPGQGLQFLFEYFSETQRNKGNFPGRFSGRQFSNSRSEMNVSTLELGDSALYLCASSLASGRYQETQYFGPGTRLLVL.